One T cell receptor (beta chain) is described in this entry. The antigen is not known. These data are taken from a study of T cell responses to AZD1222 COVID-19 vaccine. Across the study: Second-dose timings of about 4 or about 12 weeks were pooled. Findings of the study overall: As reported, nearly half of all spike-specific TCRs target variant regions that are unmutated.

Some clones are missing from TCRdb's copy, which holds only in-frame ones; the method was immunoSEQ multiplex PCR. The table shows around 86,000 clones, with 90% occurring only once. The CDR3 is 18 amino acids. The ends were cut back, 2 bases at V and 4 bases at J, with 23 bases in the middle. Germline CDR1 SGHTA, CDR2 FQGNSA. Sequences were derived from peripheral blood, sampled on day 0 of AZD1222 vaccination. This TCR was recovered from an adult in good health. V gene TRBV7-2 combines with J gene TRBJ2-5; the D is unclear. The DNA of the CDR3 is TGTGCCAGCAGCTTAACGCTTGTTGCAGTCTCCACATTAGAGACCCAGTACTTC. Translation gives CASSLTLVAVSTLETQYF.